The clone carrying this T cell receptor beta chain was found once. The CDR3 totals 17 residues. Germline V lookup: CDR1 SNHLY, CDR2 FYNNEI. Trimming cost V 7 bases and J 1 base, with 22 bases left between them. This sample is drawn from a study of blood T cell repertoires in COVID-19. Study-wide background: Researchers got acute and convalescent COVID-19 samples from the United States, Italy and Spain.

Libraries were prepared by immunoSEQ multiplex PCR; TCRdb keeps only in-frame clonotypes and omits some of them. The sample includes approximately 220,000 clones, 83% seen only once; the top ten take roughly 5%. In terms of age and location, participants ranged from roughly 18 to 95 years and lived in about 25 US areas. The study assigned cohorts using participant-reported clinical history. People in the exposed group encountered a COVID-19 case within 2 weeks before entering the study. Sequences were obtained from PBMCs or T cells enriched from blood (not recorded which). This receptor was identified in a woman between 45 and 65 years old who had been exposed to COVID-19. The rearrangement uses TRBV2 and TRBJ1-1, with D unresolved. The CDR3, as DNA: TGTGCCAGCACCAATCCGAGTGGGAGAAGTCGGAACACTGAAGCTTTCTTT. It codes for CASTNPSGRSRNTEAFF.